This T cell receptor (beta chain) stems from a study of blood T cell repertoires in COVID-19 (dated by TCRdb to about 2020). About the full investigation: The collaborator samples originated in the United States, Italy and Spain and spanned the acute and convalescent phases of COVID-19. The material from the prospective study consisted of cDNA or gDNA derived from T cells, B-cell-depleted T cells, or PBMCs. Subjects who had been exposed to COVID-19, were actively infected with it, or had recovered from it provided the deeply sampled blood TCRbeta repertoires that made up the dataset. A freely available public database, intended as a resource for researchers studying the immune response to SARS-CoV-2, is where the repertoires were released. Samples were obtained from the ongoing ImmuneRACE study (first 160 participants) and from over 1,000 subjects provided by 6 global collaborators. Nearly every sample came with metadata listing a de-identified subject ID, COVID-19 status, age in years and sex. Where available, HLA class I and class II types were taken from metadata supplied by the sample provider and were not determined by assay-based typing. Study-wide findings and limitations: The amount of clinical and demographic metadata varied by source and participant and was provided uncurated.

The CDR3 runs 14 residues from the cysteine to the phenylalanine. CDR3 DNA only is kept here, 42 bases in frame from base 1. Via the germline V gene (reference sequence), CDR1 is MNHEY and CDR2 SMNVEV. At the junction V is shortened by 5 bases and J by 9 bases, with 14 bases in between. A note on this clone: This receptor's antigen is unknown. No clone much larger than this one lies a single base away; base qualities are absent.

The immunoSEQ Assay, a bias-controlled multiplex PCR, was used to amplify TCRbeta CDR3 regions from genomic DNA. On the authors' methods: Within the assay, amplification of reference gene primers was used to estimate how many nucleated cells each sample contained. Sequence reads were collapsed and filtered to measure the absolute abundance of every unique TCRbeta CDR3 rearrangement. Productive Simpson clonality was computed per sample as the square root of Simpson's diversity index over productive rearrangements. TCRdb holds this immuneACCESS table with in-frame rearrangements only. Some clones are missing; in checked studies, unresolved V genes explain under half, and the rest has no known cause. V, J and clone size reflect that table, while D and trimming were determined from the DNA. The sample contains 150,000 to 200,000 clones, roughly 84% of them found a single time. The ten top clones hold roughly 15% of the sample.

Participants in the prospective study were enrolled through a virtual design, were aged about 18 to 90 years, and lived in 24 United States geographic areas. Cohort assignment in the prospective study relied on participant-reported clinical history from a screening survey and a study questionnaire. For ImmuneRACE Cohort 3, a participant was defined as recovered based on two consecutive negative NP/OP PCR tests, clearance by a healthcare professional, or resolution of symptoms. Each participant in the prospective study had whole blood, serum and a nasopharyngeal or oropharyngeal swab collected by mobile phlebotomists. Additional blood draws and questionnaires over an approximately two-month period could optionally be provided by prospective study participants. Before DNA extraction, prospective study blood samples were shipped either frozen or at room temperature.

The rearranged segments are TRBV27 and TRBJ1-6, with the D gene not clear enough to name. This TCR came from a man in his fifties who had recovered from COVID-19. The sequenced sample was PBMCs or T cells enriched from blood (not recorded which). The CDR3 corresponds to CASSADLFGSPLHF. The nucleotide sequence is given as TGTGCCAGCAGTGCGGACTTGTTTGGTTCACCCCTCCACTTT.